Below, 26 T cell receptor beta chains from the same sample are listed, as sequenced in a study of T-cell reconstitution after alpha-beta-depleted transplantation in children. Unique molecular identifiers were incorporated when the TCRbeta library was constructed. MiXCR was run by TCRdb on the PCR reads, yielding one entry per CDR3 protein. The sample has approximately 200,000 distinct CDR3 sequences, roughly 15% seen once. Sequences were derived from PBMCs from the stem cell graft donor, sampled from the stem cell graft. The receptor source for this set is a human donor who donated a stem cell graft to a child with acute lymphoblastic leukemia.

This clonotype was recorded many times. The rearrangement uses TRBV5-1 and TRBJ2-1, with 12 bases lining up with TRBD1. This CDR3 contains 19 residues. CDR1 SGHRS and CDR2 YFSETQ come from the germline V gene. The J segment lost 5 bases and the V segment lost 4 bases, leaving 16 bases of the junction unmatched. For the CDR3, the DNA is TGCGCCAGCAGCCACCCGGGACAGGGGGCGTCGCATGGGGACAATGAGCAGTTCTTC. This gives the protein CASSHPGQGASHGDNEQFF.

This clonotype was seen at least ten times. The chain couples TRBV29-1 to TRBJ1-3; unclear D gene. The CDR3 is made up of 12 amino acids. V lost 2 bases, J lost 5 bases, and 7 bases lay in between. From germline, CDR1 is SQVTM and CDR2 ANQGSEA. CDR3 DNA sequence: TGCAGCGTTGAAATTGGTAGAAACACCATATATTTT. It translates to CSVEIGRNTIYF. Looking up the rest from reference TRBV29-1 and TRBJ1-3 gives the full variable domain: SAVISQKPSRDICQRGTSLTIQCQVDSQVTMMFWYRQQPGQSLTLIATANQGSEATYESGFVIDKFPISRPNLTFSTLTVSNMSPEDSSIYLCSVEIGRNTIYFGEGSWLTVV.

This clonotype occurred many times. The CDR3 bases are TGTGCCAGCAGTTATCGTCTGGGTGACGTTACCGGCGGGCAGTTCTTC. Translation gives CASSYRLGDVTGGQFF. The rearrangement links TRBV6-2 or TRBV6-3 to TRBJ2-1; D is unclear. The CDR3 loop spans 16 amino acids. V was cut by 3 bases and J by 12 bases, with 24 bases left in between. The germline CDR1 and CDR2 sequences are MNHEY and SVGEGT.

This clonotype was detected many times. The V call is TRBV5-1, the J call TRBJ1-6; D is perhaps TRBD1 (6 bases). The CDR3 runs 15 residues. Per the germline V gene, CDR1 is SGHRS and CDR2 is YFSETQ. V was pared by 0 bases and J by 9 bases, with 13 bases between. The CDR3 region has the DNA TGCGCCAGCAGCTTGGGTGGACAGCGGGGTTCACCCCTCCACTTT. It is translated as CASSLGGQRGSPLHF. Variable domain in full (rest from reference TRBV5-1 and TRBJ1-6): KAGVTQTPRYLIKTRGQQVTLSCSPISGHRSVSWYQQTPGQGLQFLFEYFSETQRNKGNFPGRFSGRQFSNSRSEMNVSTLELGDSALYLCASSLGGQRGSPLHFGNGTRLTVT.

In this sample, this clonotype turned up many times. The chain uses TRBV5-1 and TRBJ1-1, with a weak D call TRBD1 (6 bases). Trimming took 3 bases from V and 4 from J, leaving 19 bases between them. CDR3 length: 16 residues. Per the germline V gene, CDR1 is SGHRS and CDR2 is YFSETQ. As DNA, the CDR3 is TGCGCCAGCAGCTCCGTGGCGGGGGCGTTCGGCACTGAAGCTTTCTTT. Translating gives CASSSVAGAFGTEAFF.

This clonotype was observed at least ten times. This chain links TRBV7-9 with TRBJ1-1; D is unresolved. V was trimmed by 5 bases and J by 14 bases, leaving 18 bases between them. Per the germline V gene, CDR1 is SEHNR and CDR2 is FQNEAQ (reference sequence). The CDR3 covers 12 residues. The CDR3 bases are TGTGCCAGCAGCCGACTTGAGATGTTTTGCTTCTTT. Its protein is CASSRLEMFCFF.

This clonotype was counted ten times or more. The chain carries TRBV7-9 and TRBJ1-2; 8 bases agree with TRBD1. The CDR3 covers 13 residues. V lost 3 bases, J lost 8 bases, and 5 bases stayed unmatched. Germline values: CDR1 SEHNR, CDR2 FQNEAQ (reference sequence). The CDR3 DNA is TGTGCCAGCAGCTTGACAGGGGAGTGGGGCTACACCTTC. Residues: CASSLTGEWGYTF.

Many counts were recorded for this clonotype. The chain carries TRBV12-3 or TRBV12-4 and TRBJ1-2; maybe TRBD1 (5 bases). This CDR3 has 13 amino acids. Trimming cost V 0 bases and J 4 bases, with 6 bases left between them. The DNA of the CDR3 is TGTGCCAGCAGTTTAGCGGGGGTCTATGGCTACACCTTC. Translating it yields CASSLAGVYGYTF.

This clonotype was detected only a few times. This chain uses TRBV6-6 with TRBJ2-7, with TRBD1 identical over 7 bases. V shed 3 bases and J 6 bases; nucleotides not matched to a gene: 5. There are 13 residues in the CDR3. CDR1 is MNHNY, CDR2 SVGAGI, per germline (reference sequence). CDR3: CASSYDRAREQYF. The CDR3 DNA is TGTGCCAGCAGTTATGACAGGGCTCGCGAGCAGTACTTC.

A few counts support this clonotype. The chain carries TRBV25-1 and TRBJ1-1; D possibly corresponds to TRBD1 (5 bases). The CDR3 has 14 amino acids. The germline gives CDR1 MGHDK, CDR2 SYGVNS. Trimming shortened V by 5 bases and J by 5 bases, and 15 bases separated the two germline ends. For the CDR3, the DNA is TGTGCCAGCAGTCCGTTCGGGGGAGGAACTGAAGCTTTCTTT. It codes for CASSPFGGGTEAFF.

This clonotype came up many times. The CDR3 sequence is CASMGAVGPYGYTF. For the CDR3, the DNA is TGTGCCAGCATGGGGGCGGTTGGTCCCTATGGCTACACCTTC. This chain links TRBV12-3 or TRBV12-4 with TRBJ1-2; D might be TRBD1 (6 bases). Trimming stripped 7 bases from V and 4 bases from J, with 16 bases between. The CDR3 loop spans 14 amino acids.

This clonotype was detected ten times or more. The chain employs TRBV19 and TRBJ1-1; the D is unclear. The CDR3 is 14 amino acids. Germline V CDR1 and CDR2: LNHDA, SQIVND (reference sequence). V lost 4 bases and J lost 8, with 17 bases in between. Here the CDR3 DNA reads TGTGCCAGTAGTACGAGTCGCGAATCTGTCGAAGCTTTCTTT. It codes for CASSTSRESVEAFF.

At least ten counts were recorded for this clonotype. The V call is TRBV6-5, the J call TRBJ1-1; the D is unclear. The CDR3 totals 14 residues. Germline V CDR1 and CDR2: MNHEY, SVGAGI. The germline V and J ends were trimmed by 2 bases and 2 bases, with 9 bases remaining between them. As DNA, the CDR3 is TGTGCCAGCAGTTACGATAGGCTAAACACTGAAGCTTTCTTT. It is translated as CASSYDRLNTEAFF.

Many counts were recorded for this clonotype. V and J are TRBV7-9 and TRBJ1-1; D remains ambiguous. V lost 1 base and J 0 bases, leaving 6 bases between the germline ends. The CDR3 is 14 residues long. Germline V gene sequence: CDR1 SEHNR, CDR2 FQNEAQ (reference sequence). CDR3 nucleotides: TGTGCCAGCAGCTTAGTCTTGTTGAACACTGAAGCTTTCTTT. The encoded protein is CASSLVLLNTEAFF.

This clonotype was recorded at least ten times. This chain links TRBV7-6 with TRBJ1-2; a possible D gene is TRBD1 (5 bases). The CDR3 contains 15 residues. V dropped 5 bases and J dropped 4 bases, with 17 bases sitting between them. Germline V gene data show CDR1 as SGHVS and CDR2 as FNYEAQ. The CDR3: CASSQRGGTGYGYTF. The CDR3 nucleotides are TGTGCCAGCAGCCAGAGGGGAGGGACTGGCTATGGCTACACCTTC. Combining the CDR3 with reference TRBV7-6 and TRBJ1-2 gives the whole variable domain GAGVSQSPRYKVTKRGQDVALRCDPISGHVSLYWYRQALGQGPEFLTYFNYEAQQDKSGLPNDRFSAERPEGSISTLTIQRTEQRDSAMYRCASSQRGGTGYGYTFGSGTRLTVV.

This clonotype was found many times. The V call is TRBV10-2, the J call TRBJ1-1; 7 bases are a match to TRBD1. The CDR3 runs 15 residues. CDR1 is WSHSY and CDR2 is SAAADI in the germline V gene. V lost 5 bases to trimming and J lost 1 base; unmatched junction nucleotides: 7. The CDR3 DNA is TGCGCCAGCAGTTTGGGGACAGTAAAGAACACTGAAGCTTTCTTT. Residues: CASSLGTVKNTEAFF.

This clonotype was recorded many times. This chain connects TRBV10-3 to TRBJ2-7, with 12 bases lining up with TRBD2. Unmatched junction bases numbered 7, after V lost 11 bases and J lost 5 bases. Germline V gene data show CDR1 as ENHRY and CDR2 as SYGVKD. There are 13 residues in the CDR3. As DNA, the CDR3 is TGTGCCTCCAGCCGACTAGCGGGAGACGAGCAGTACTTC. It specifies CASSRLAGDEQYF.

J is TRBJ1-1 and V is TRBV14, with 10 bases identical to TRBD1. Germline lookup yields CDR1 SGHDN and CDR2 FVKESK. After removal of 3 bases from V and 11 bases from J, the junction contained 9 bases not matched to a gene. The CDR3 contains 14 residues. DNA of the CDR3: TGTGCCAGCAGCCACCCCGACAGGGGGCCGAGGGCTTTCTTT. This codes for CASSHPDRGPRAFF.

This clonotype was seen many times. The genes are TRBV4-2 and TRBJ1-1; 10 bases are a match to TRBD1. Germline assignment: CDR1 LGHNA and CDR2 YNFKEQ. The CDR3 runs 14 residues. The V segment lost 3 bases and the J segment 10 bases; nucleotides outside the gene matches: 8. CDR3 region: CASSHDGTGASAFF. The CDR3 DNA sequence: TGTGCCAGCAGCCACGACGGGACAGGGGCTTCAGCTTTCTTT.

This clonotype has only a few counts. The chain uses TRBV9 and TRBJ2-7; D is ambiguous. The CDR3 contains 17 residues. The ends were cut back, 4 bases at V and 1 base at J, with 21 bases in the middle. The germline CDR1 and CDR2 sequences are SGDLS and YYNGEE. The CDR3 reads CASSRSAQMTTSYEQYF. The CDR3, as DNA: TGTGCCAGCAGCCGTAGTGCCCAGATGACAACGTCCTACGAGCAGTACTTC. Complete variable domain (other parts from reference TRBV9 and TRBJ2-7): DSGVTQTPKHLITATGQRVTLRCSPRSGDLSVYWYQQSLDQGLQFLIQYYNGEERAKGNILERFSAQQFPDLHSELNLSSLELGDSALYFCASSRSAQMTTSYEQYFGPGTRLTVT.

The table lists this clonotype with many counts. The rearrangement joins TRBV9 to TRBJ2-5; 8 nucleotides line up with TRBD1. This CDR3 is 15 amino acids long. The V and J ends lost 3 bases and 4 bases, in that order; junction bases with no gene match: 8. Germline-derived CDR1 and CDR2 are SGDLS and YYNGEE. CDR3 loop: CASSAFQGAGETQYF. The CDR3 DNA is TGTGCCAGCAGCGCTTTCCAGGGGGCGGGAGAGACCCAGTACTTC.

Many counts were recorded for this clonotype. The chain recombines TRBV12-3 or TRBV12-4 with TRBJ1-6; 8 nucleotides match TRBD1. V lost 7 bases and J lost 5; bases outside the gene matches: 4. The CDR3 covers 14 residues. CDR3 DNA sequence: TGTGCCAGCACCCGGACAGGGCATAATTCACCCCTCCACTTT. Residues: CASTRTGHNSPLHF.

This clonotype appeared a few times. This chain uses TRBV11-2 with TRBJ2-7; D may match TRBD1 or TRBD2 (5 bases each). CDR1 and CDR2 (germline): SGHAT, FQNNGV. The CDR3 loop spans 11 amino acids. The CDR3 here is CAAGAHYEQYF. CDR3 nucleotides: TGTGCGGCCGGGGCCCACTACGAGCAGTACTTC.

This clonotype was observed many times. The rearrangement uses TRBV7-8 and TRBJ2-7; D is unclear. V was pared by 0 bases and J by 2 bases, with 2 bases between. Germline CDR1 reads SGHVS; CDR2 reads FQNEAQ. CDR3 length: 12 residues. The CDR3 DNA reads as TGTGCCAGCAGCTTAGCTACCTACGAGCAGTACTTC. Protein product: CASSLATYEQYF.

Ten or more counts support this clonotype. The CDR3 here is CASSHHQEDRTQYF. DNA of the CDR3: TGTGCCAGCAGCCATCACCAGGAGGATAGGACGCAGTATTTT. This chain joins TRBV3-1 and TRBJ2-3; weak D call: TRBD2 (5 bases). Germline assignment: CDR1 LGHDT and CDR2 YNNKEL (reference sequence). There are 14 residues in the CDR3. V was trimmed by 3 bases and J by 9 bases, leaving 16 bases between them.

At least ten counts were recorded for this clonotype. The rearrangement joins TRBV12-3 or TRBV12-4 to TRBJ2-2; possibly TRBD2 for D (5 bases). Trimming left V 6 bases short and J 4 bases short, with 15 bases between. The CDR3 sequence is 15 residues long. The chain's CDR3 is CASSPNTRGTGELFF. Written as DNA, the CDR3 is TGTGCCAGCAGCCCAAACACCCGGGGCACCGGGGAGCTGTTTTTT.